The sequence of this TCR beta chain was determined in a study of control samples from healthy donors and cancer patients. TCRdb's copy holds only in-frame clones and misses some; the assay was immunoSEQ multiplex PCR. The table lists around 52,000 clones, approximately 90% of them singletons. The sequencing input was PBMCs. The receptor's source is a man younger than 40 with colorectal cancer.

CDR3 in DNA: TGTGCCTGGAGTCCCCCCGGGAGACTTAGCAATCAGCCCCAGCATTTT. The encoded protein is CAWSPPGRLSNQPQHF. The J gene is TRBJ1-5, the V gene TRBV30; D is unclear. Per germline, CDR1 GTSNPN and CDR2 SVGIG (reference sequence). This CDR3 comprises 16 residues. V was trimmed by 2 bases and J by 0 bases, leaving 14 bases between them.